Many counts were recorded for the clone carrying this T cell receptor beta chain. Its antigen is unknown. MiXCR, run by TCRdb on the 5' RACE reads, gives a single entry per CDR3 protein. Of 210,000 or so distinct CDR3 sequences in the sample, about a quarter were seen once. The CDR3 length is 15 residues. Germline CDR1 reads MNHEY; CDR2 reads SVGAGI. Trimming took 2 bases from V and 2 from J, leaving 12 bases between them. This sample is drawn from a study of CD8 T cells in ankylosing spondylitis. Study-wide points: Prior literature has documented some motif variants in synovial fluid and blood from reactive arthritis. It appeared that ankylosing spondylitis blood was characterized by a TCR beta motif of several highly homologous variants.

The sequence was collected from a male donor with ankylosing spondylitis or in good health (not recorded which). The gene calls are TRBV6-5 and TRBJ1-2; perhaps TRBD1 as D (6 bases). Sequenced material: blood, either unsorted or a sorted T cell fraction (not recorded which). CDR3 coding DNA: TGTGCCAGCAGTTACAACAGGGTACAAAACTATGGCTACACCTTC. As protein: CASSYNRVQNYGYTF.